This T cell receptor (beta chain) came from a study of Ad26.COV2.S vaccination and SARS-CoV-2 variants. Study-wide context: Once or twice, 56 days apart, Ad26.COV2.S was delivered intramuscularly. Overall study results and limits: Possibly, TCR breadth and depth analyses underestimated total T cell responses.

The germline gives CDR1 SGHTS, CDR2 YDEGEE. The V and J ends lost 0 bases and 4 bases respectively, with 10 bases between them. The CDR3 sequence is 15 residues long. The treatment was: about 20 received Ad26.COV2.S at low or high dose, single or two shots; roughly 5 received placebo; per-sample allocation not given. Sampling happened 63 days after the first vaccine or placebo injection. An adult of 18-55 years in Boston served as donor. Assay: immunoSEQ multiplex PCR; the TCRdb copy retains only in-frame clones and omits some. In the table there are hundreds of thousands of clones, roughly nine tenths of which are singletons. About this clone itself: No antigen is known for it.

This sample comprised peripheral blood, obtained in a trial of Ad26.COV2.S vaccine versus placebo. This rearrangement joins TRBV5-8 to TRBJ2-2; D is unclear. The source of this sequence is a person aged 18-65 years who received the Ad26.COV2.S COVID-19 vaccine or a placebo. The CDR3 sequence is CASSLVGPATGELFF. Here the CDR3 DNA reads TGTGCCAGCAGCTTGGTTGGGCCTGCCACCGGGGAGCTGTTTTTT.